A single sample gave rise to the 11 T cell receptor beta chains below, sequenced in a study of cytomegalovirus exposure and HLA in healthy donors. The PCR made use of 60 Vbeta and 13 Jbeta primers. Clones were read by immunoSEQ multiplex PCR, and TCRdb kept only the in-frame ones, dropping some. This table has approximately 200,000 clones, roughly 80% appearing once. Specimen: PBMCs. Source of these receptors: a girl aged 2 to 9 in good health and CMV-seronegative.

The chain recombines TRBV12-5 with TRBJ2-1; 11 bases are shared with TRBD1. This CDR3 is 15 amino acids long. CDR1 and CDR2 (germline): LGHNT, FRNRAP. V gave up 5 bases and J gave up 2 bases; unmatched junction bases: 2. CDR3 coding DNA: TGTGCTAGTGGTAAGGGACAGGGGGCCTACAATGAGCAGTTCTTC. Translation gives CASGKGQGAYNEQFF.

This clone showed up just a few times. The same CDR3 also results from other DNA sequences found in this sample. This chain connects TRBV18 to TRBJ1-1; D is uncertain. Germline CDR1 is KGHSH and CDR2 is LQKENI. The V end was cut by 3 bases, the J end by 1 base, with 6 bases between. The CDR3 consists of 13 residues. CDR3 sequence (DNA): TGTGCCAGCTCACCGAGAGGGAACACTGAAGCTTTCTTT. This gives the protein CASSPRGNTEAFF.

The rearrangement uses TRBV11-3 and TRBJ1-1, with no clear D. V lost 5 bases, J lost 1 base, and 8 bases lay in between. The CDR3 runs 13 residues. The germline gives CDR1 SGHNT, CDR2 YENEEA. This CDR3 is CASSVFRNTEAFF. DNA of the CDR3: TGTGCCAGCAGCGTGTTCAGGAACACTGAAGCTTTCTTT.

The chain links TRBV2 to TRBJ2-3; 7 nucleotides match TRBD2. CDR1 is SNHLY, CDR2 FYNNEI, per germline. The length of the CDR3 is 14 residues. V was pared by 6 bases and J by 3 bases, with 6 bases of the junction left unmatched. The CDR3 sequence is CASRPGTITDTQYF. DNA for the CDR3: TGTGCCAGCAGGCCCGGGACTATAACAGATACGCAGTATTTT.

The V gene is TRBV6-1, the J gene TRBJ1-2; no definite D call. There are 16 residues in the CDR3. CDR1 and CDR2 from the germline V gene are MNHNS and SASEGT. Trimming removed 0 bases from V and 4 bases from J, with 15 bases in between. DNA of the CDR3: TGTGCCAGCAGTGAAGCCCACAGTCTTAAGAGCTATGGCTACACCTTC. As protein: CASSEAHSLKSYGYTF.

The genes are TRBV18 and TRBJ2-5; maybe TRBD2 (5 bases). Germline values: CDR1 KGHSH, CDR2 LQKENI. The CDR3 consists of 13 residues. V lost 2 bases and J 4 bases, leaving 8 bases between the germline ends. This CDR3 reads CASSPASPETQYF. As DNA, the CDR3 is TGTGCCAGCTCACCAGCTAGCCCAGAGACCCAGTACTTC. The full variable domain, its missing parts supplied by reference TRBV18 and TRBJ2-5, is NAGVMQNPRHLVRRRGQEARLRCSPMKGHSHVYWYRQLPEEGLKFMVYLQKENIIDESGMPKERFSAEFPKEGPSILRIQQVVRGDSAAYFCASSPASPETQYFGPGTRLLVL.

V gene TRBV10-1 combines with J gene TRBJ2-1; 11 bases match TRBD2. This CDR3 spans 15 amino acids. The ends lost 6 bases at V and 3 bases at J; junction bases unmatched: 4. Germline V gene sequence: CDR1 WNHNN, CDR2 SYGVQD (reference sequence). CDR3 sequence: CASRAGLAGYNEQFF. CDR3 coding DNA: TGCGCCAGCAGGGCTGGACTAGCGGGCTACAATGAGCAGTTCTTC.

The chain links TRBV5-6 to TRBJ1-2; TRBD1 is a possible D gene (5 bases). Germline V lookup: CDR1 SGHDT, CDR2 YYEEEE. This CDR3 contains 15 residues. V shed 3 bases and J shed 0 bases, with 12 bases lying between them. The CDR3 reads CASSSAGLANYGYTF. CDR3 in DNA: TGTGCCAGCAGCTCGGCAGGGTTAGCTAACTATGGCTACACCTTC.

The chain links TRBV25-1 to TRBJ1-2; 9 bases map to TRBD1. CDR3 size: 14 residues. Germline CDR1 is MGHDK and CDR2 is SYGVNS. The V and J ends lost 1 base and 12 bases, in that order; junction bases with no gene match: 9. DNA of the CDR3: TGTGCCAGCAGTGAATCCCGGGACAGGGAGTTCCACACCTTC. It yields the protein CASSESRDREFHTF.

The chain couples TRBV5-1 to TRBJ2-2, with D possibly TRBD2 on 5 matching bases. Trimming removed 4 bases at V and 5 bases at J, with 9 bases between. Per the germline V gene, CDR1 is SGHRS and CDR2 is YFSETQ. The CDR3 is 13 amino acids. In nucleotides, the CDR3 is TGCGCCAGCAGCACCGGGAATACCGGGGAGCTGTTTTTT. It yields the protein CASSTGNTGELFF.

This clone was seen only a few times. The rearrangement joins TRBV30 to TRBJ1-5, with D possibly matching TRBD1 (6 bases). The ends were cut back, 7 bases at V and 10 bases at J, with 20 bases in the middle. CDR1 is GTSNPN, CDR2 SVGIG, per germline (reference sequence). The CDR3 loop spans 13 amino acids. This CDR3 reads CAYSTGLSAPQHF. CDR3 nucleotides: TGTGCCTACTCAACAGGGTTATCAGCTCCCCAGCATTTT.